This TCR beta chain was obtained from a study of cytomegalovirus exposure and HLA in healthy donors. The PCR was carried out with 60 Vbeta primers and 13 Jbeta primers. Libraries were prepared by immunoSEQ multiplex PCR; TCRdb keeps only in-frame clonotypes and omits some of them. The sample includes around 150,000 clones, 70% to 80% of them seen just once. This CDR3 has 10 amino acids. Trimming took 10 bases from V and 6 from J, leaving 7 bases between them. CDR1 is MDHEN, CDR2 SYDVKM, per germline. This sequence was found in a woman aged 40 to 50 in good health and CMV-seronegative. Material for sequencing was PBMCs. J is TRBJ2-1 and V is TRBV28; D remains unclear. In DNA, the CDR3 is TGTGCCACTCGAGGCAATGAGCAGTTCTTC. It specifies CATRGNEQFF.